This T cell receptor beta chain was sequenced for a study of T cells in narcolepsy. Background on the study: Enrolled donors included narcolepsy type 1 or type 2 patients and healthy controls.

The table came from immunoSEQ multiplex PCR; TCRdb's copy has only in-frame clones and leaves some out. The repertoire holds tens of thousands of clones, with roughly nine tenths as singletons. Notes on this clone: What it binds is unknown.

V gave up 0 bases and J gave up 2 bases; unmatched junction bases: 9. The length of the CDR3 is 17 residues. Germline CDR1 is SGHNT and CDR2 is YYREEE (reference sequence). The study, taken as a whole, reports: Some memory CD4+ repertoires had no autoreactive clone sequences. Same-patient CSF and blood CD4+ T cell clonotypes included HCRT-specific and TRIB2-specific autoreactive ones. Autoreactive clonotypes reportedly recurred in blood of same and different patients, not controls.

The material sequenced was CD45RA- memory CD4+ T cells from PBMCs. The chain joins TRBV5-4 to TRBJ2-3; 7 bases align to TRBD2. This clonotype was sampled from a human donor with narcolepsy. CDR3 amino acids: CASSLVVAGPVTDTQYF. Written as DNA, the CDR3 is TGTGCCAGCAGCTTGGTGGTAGCGGGTCCGGTCACAGATACGCAGTATTTT.